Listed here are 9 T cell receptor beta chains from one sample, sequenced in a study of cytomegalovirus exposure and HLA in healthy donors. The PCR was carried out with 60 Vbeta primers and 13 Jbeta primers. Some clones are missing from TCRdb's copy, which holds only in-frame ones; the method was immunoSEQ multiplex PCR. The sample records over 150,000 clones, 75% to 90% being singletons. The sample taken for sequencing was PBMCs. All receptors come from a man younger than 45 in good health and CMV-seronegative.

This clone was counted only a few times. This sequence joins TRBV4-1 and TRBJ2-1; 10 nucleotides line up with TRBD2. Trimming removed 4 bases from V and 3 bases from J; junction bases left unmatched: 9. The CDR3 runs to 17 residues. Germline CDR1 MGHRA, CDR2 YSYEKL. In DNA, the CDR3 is TGCGCCAGCAGCCCCCTGGTAGCGGGGGGAAACTACAATGAGCAGTTCTTC. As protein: CASSPLVAGGNYNEQFF.

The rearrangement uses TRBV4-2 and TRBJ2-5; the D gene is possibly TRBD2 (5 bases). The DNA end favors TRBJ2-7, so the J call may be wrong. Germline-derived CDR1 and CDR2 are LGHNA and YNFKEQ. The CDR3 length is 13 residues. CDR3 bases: TGTGCCAGCAGCCAAGGCGGACTCTACGAGCAGTACTTC. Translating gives CASSQGGLYEQYF.

The CDR3 spells CASRLPGTGSTGYTF. As DNA, the CDR3 is TGTGCCAGCAGACTACCCGGGACAGGGAGTACTGGCTACACCTTC. V and J are TRBV7-9 and TRBJ1-2, with 9 nucleotides matching TRBD1. V shed 6 bases and J 7 bases; nucleotides not matched to a gene: 12. The CDR3 is made up of 15 amino acids. CDR1 is SEHNR and CDR2 is FQNEAQ in the germline V gene (reference sequence).

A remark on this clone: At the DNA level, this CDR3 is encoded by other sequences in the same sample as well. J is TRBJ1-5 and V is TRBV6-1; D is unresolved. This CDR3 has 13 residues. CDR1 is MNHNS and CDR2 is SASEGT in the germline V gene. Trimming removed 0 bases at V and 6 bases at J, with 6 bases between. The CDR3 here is CASSEARGQPQHF. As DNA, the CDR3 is TGTGCCAGCAGTGAAGCGCGGGGTCAGCCCCAGCATTTT.

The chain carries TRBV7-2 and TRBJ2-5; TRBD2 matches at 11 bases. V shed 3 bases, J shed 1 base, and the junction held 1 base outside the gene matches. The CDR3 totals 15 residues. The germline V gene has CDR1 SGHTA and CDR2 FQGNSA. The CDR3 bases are TGTGCCAGCAGCTTGACTAGCGGGGTCCAAGAGACCCAGTACTTC. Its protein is CASSLTSGVQETQYF.

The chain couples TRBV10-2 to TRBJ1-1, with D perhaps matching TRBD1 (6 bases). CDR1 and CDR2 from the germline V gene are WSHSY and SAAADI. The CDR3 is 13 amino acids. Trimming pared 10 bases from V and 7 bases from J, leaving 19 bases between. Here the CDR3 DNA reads TGCGCCATCAAGAGAGGGGGGGAGAATGAAGCTTTCTTT. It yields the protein CAIKRGGENEAFF.

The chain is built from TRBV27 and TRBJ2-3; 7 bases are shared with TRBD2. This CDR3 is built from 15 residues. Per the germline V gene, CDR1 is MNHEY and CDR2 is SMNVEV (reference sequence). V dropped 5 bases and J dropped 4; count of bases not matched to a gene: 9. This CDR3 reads CASSAPGGGADTQYF. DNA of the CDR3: TGTGCCAGCAGTGCCCCGGGAGGCGGGGCAGATACGCAGTATTTT.

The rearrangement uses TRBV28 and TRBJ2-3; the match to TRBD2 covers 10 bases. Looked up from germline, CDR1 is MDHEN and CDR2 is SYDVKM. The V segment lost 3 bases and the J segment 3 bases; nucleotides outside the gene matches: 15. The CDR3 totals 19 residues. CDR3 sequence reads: CASSFPPRTSGYSTDTQYF. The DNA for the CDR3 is TGTGCCAGCAGTTTTCCCCCTCGGACTAGCGGATATTCGACAGATACGCAGTATTTT. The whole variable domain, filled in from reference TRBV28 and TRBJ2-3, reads DVKVTQSSRYLVKRTGEKVFLECVQDMDHENMFWYRQDPGLGLRLIYFSYDVKMKEKGDIPEGYSVSREKKERFSLILESASTNQTSMYLCASSFPPRTSGYSTDTQYFGPGTRLTVL.

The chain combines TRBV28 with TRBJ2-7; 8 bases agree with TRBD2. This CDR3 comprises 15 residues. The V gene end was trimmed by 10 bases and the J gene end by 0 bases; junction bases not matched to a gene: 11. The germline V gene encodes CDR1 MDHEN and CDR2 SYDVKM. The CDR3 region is CAIKQGSGDSYEQYF. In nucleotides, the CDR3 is TGTGCCATCAAGCAGGGTAGCGGGGACTCCTACGAGCAGTACTTC.